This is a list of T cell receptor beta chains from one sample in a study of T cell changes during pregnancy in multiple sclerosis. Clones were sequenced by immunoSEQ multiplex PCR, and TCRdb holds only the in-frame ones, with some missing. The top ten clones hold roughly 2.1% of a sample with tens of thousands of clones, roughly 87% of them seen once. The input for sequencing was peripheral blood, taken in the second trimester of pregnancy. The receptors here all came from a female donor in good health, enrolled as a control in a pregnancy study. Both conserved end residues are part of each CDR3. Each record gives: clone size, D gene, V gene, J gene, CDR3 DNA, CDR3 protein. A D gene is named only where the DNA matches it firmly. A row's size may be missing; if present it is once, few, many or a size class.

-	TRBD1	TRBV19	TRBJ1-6	TGTGCCAGTAGTATAGGACAGGGAGACTCACCCCTCCACTTT	CASSIGQGDSPLHF
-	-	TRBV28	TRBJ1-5	TGTGCCAGCAGTTTTGGCGTCCAGGGTGGAGTTAGCAATCAGCCCCAGCATTTT	CASSFGVQGGVSNQPQHF
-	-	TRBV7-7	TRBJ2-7	TGTGCTAGCAGCTTAGAACCCGGACTCCTTTACGAGCAGTACTTC	CASSLEPGLLYEQYF
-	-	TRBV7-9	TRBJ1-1	TGTGCCAGCAGCCCCGGGGGGCAGGGCGCTGAAGCTTTCTTT	CASSPGGQGAEAFF
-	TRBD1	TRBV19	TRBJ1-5	TGTGCCAGTAGTACCAGACAGGGGGAGGGACATCAGCCCCAGCATTTT	CASSTRQGEGHQPQHF
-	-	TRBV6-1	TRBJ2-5	TGTGCCAGCAGTGACGTGGAGACCCAGTACTTC	CASSDVETQYF
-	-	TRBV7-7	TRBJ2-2	TGTGCTAGCAGCTTAAGCCATTCCACCGGGGAGCTGTTTTTT	CASSLSHSTGELFF
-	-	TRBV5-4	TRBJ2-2	TGTGCCAGCAGCTTGGAGGCGGGATGGAACACCGGGGAGCTGTTTTTT	CASSLEAGWNTGELFF
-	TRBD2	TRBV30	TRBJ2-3	TGTGCCTGGAGACTAGCGCCAGATACGCAGTATTTT	CAWRLAPDTQYF
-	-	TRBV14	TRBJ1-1	TGTGCCAGCAGCCAAGCCCTGACCGGGACAGAAGCTTTCTTT	CASSQALTGTEAFF
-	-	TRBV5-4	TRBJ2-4	TGTGCCAGCAGCTTGCTGCCGGGGGTCTCGGGGGACATTCAGTACTTC	CASSLLPGVSGDIQYF
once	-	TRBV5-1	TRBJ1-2	TGCGCCAGCACCCAAACGGGGTCTACAGGCTACACCTTC	CASTQTGSTGYTF
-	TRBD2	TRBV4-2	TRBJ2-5	TGTGCCAGCAGCCAAGATCGGGGGGGCCAAGAGACCCAGTACTTC	CASSQDRGGQETQYF
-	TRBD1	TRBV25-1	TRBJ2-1	TGTGCCAGCAGCTCGACAGGGTTTGGGGAGCAGTTCTTC	CASSSTGFGEQFF
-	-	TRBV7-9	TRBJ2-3	TGTGCCAGCCAGTCGCTCCCCAACACAGATACGCAGTATTTT	CASQSLPNTDTQYF
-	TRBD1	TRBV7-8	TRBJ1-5	TGTGCCAGCAGCCCACGGTTACCGGGACAGGGACAGCCCCAGCATTTT	CASSPRLPGQGQPQHF
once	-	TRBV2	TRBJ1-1	TGTGCCAGCAGTACGTACAGGCTCCTGGCTGAAGCTTTCTTT	CASSTYRLLAEAFF
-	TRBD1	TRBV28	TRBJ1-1	TGTGCCAGCACCACAGGGGTCGGGGCTGAAGCTTTCTTT	CASTTGVGAEAFF
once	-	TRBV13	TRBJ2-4	TGTGCCAGCAGCCCAGGGGTTGGAGGCATTCAGTACTTC	CASSPGVGGIQYF
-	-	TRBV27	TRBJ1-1	TGTGCCAGCAGTTTATCGGGGCAGAGCCTATACACTGAAGCTTTCTTT	CASSLSGQSLYTEAFF
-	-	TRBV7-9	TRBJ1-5	TGTGCCAGCAGCTTCCAGGATGGACAGCCCCAGCATTTT	CASSFQDGQPQHF
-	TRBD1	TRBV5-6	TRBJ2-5	TGTGCCAGCAGCGCCCCGGGACAGGGGTACCAAGAGACCCAGTACTTC	CASSAPGQGYQETQYF
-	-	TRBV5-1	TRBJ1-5	TGCGCCAGCAGCTTGGGGGGCGGTAGCAATCAGCCCCAGCATTTT	CASSLGGGSNQPQHF
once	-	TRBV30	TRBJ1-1	TGTGCCTGGTCGGCGGGTTTTAAGAACACTGAAGCTTTCTTT	CAWSAGFKNTEAFF
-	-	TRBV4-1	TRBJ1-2	TGCGCCAGCAGCCAAGACCCGGACAGAAGTAGCTACACCTTC	CASSQDPDRSSYTF
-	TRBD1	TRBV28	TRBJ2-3	TGTGCCAGCAGCCCGGCCCGGGACAGCCTCACAGATACGCAGTATTTT	CASSPARDSLTDTQYF
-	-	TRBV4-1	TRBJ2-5	TGCGCCAGCAGCCAAATCCCAAAGCGGAGACAAGAGACCCAGTACTTC	CASSQIPKRRQETQYF
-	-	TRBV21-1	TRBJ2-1	TGTGCCAGCAGCAAAGGTGGGTCCCCCCCGGGACTAGTGGCCTACAATGAGCAGTTCTTC	CASSKGGSPPGLVAYNEQFF
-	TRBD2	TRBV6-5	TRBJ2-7	TGTGCCAGCATGGGGACTACCTATTACGAGCAGTACTTC	CASMGTTYYEQYF
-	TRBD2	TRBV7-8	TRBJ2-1	TGTGCCAGCAGCTTAGATCTCGCGGGAGTAGGTCGGTTCTTC	CASSLDLAGVGRFF
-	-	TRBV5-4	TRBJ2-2	TGTGCCAGCAGCTTGGATGGCTCCGGGGAGCTGTTTTTT	CASSLDGSGELFF